The entry below gives a single T cell receptor beta chain sequence along with its context. These data originate in a study of shared clonotypes between healthy human individuals. V was clipped by 7 bases and J by 3 bases, with 12 bases between them. The CDR3 extends over 13 amino acids. Per germline, CDR1 MNHNS and CDR2 SASEGT. TCRdb's table, derived via immunoSEQ multiplex PCR, lists solely in-frame clones and lacks some. The sample lists about 2.4 million clones, under 95% seen once, with around 0.37% in the top ten. The clonotype comes from a young man in good health. Some clones in this sample may be carry-over from other donors' samples. Source material: naive CD4+ T cells from PBMCs. Subset: CD45RA+ positively selected. The chain is built from TRBV6-1 and TRBJ2-5; D may be TRBD1 (5 bases). CDR3 nucleotides: TGTGCCAGCAAGATCCAGGGTAAAGAGACCCAGTACTTC. The encoded protein is CASKIQGKETQYF.